This T cell receptor beta chain was identified in a study of T cell repertoires in aging, cancer and after chemotherapy (dated by TCRdb to between 2017 and 2020). Study-level background: The donors fell into six age groups ranging from 30 or younger to 70 or older, and each group had at least three individuals. In the solid tumor group, the paired samples taken before and after chemotherapy came from patients with brain tumors (glioblastoma) who were receiving therapy based on temozolomide. The full dataset contained 8.5 million to 10 million TCR reads. To examine immunoaging and T cell reconstitution after chemotherapy, the study profiled TCR beta repertoires in peripheral blood from healthy donors and cancer patients. A cohort of 220 or so cancer patients (over 90 with hematological and around 130 with solid cancers) was assembled, and under 100 healthy donors were included as a reference group. The research as a whole found: In both cancer cohorts, median generation probability rose over the chemotherapy interval, which suggests that the repertoire was reconstituted through rebound thymic output. Significantly lower blood TCR diversity and higher clonality were observed in untreated patients with hematological or solid cancers than in age-matched healthy donors. According to the authors, the repertoire data do not permit conclusions about immunological memory after chemotherapy. In healthy donors, the decline in TCR diversity with age was mainly due to loss of richness, whereas in cancer patients loss of evenness also played a role.

Note on this clonotype: The target of this receptor is not known. No clone much larger than this one lies a single base away; base qualities are absent.

Using a mixed TRB-A/B primer pool, multiplex touch-down PCR amplified rearranged TRB sequences covering the V, D and J segments. Illumina adapters and sample indices were attached to the amplicons through two consecutive PCR reactions run with Phusion HS II polymerase. Amplicons were gel-purified with the NucleoSpin Gel and PCR Clean-up kit, then checked with Qubit and an Agilent 2100 Bioanalyzer. Sequencing of the libraries was done on an Illumina MiSeq with paired-end, single-indexed 600-cycle runs. On the authors' methods: TRB sequences were processed with MiXCR versions 2.12 and 3.0.5. A clone was defined as each unique CDR3 nucleotide sequence, and only productive sequences supported by at least two reads were kept. The repertoire metrics were Shannon diversity, evenness, clonality (defined as one minus evenness), and alpha-parameterized diversity profiles covering alpha 0 to 5. Generation probabilities of clones in paired pre- and post-chemotherapy samples were computed with the IGoR algorithm. TCRdb reprocessing: public reads trimmed at Q25 with fastp, clones called with MiXCR, in-frame beta chains kept. Rows merge per CDR3 protein into single entries with the most common DNA and genes. The V and J calls, along with clone size, are taken from TCRdb and not from the paper's own processing. This sample comprises about 3,900 distinct CDR3 sequences, approximately 41% of them detected only once. In total, the top ten clones hold roughly 63% of the sample.

Instead of sorted cells or RNA, genomic DNA extracted from peripheral blood served as the source for amplifying TCR beta rearrangements. The CDR3 covers 14 residues, taking in both the cysteine and the phenylalanine. Of all the DNA, just the CDR3 is kept, 42 bases in frame from base 1. CDR1 and CDR2 were assigned from the germline V gene as SGHDT and YYEEEE. The V end loses 8 bases and the J end loses 3 bases, and a stretch of 15 bases separates them. Sequencing was performed on blood. Recombination joined TRBV5-6 with TRBJ1-5, with TRBD1 as a weak D call on 6 bases. This sequence originates from a human donor with a solid tumor. Here the CDR3 is given as CASGKDSPNQPQHF. The nucleotide sequence reads as follows: TGTGCCAGTGGTAAGGACAGCCCCAATCAGCCCCAGCATTTT.